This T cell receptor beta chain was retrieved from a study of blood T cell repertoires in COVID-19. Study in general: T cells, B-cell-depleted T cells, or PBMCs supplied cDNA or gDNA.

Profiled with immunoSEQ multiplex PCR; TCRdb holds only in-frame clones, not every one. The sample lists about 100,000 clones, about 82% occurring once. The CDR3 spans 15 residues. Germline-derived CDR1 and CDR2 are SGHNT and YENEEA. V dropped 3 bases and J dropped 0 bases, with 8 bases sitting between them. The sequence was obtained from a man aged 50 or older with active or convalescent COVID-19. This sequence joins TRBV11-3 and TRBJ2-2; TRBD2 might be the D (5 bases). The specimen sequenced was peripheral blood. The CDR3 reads CASSFKRTNTGELFF. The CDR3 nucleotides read TGTGCCAGCAGCTTTAAGCGGACGAACACCGGGGAGCTGTTTTTT. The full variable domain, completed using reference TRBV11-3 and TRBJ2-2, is EAGVVQSPRYKIIEKKQPVAFWCNPISGHNTLYWYLQNLGQGPELLIRYENEEAVDDSQLPKDRFSAERLKGVDSTLKIQPAELGDSAVYLCASSFKRTNTGELFFGEGSRLTVL.